This T cell receptor beta chain was profiled in a study of T cells after posttransplantation cyclophosphamide. Study observations and caveats: Later blood repertoires were often dominated by clones from the donor CD8+ memory compartment. Skin or GI-infiltrating T cells shared few TRB sequences with blood.

Measured with immunoSEQ multiplex PCR; TCRdb has only the in-frame clones, and not every one. The sample holds over 25,000 clones, and no clone turns up only once. To note about this clone: Its specificity is not known.

In germline, CDR1 is SGHTA, CDR2 FQGNSA. There are 16 residues in the CDR3. Unmatched junction bases numbered 9, after V lost 3 bases and J lost 6 bases. Input material: PBMCs. The receptor comes from a woman aged 30 to 39 in good health and a related stem cell transplant donor. The chain links TRBV7-2 to TRBJ1-2, with 11 bases aligning to TRBD1. The CDR3 here is CASSFRVGQGADGYTF. CDR3 DNA sequence: TGTGCCAGCAGCTTTAGAGTAGGACAGGGGGCAGATGGCTACACCTTC.